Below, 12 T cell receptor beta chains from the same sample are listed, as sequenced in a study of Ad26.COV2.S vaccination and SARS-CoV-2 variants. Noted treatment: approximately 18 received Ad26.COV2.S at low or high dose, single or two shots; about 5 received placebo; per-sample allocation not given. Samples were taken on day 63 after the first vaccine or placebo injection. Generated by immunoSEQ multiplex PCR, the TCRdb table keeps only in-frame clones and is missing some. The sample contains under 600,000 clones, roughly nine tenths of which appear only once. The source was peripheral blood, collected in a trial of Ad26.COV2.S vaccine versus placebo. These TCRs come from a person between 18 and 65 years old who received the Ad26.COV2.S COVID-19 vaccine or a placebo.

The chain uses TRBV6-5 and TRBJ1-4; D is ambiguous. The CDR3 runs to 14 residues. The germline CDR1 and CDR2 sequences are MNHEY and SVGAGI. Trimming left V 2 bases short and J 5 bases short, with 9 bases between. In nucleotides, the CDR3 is TGTGCCAGCAGTTACGCAGTGTCAAATGAAAAACTGTTTTTT. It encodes CASSYAVSNEKLFF.

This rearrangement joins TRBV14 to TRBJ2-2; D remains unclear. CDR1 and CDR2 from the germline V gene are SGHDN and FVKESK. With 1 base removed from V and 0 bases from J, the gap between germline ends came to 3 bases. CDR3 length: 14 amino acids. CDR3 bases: TGTGCCAGCAGCCAAGTACCGAACACCGGGGAGCTGTTTTTT. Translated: CASSQVPNTGELFF.

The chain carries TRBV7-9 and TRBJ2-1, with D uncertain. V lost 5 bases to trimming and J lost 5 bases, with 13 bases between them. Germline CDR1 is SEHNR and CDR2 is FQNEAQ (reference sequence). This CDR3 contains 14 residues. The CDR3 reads CASSPNRPNNEQFF. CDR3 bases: TGTGCCAGCAGCCCCAACCGTCCCAACAATGAGCAGTTCTTC. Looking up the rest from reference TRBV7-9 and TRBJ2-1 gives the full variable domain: DTGVSQNPRHKITKRGQNVTFRCDPISEHNRLYWYRQTLGQGPEFLTYFQNEAQLEKSRLLSDRFSAERPKGSFSTLEIQRTEQGDSAMYLCASSPNRPNNEQFFGPGTRLTVL.

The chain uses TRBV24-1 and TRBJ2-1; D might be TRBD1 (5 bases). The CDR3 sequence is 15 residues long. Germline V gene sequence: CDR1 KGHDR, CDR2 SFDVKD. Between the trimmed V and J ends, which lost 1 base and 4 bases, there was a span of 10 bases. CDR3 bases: TGTGCCACCAGTGATTTAAGAAGGGGTTACAATGAGCAGTTCTTC. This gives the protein CATSDLRRGYNEQFF.

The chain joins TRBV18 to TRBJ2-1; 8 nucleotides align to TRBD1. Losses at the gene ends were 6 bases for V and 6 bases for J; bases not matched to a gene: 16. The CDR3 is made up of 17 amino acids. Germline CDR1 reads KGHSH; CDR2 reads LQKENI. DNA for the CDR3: TGTGCCAGCTCGCCTAGCCAACAGGGGGTAATGATCAATGAGCAGTTCTTC. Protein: CASSPSQQGVMINEQFF.

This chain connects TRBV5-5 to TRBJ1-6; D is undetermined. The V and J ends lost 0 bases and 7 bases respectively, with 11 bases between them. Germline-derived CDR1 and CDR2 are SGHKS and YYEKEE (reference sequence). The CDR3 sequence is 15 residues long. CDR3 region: CASSLERTGNSPLHF. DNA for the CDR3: TGTGCCAGCAGCTTGGAGAGGACGGGAAATTCACCCCTCCACTTT.

The CDR3: CASSPNQNEQFF. The CDR3 DNA reads as TGTGCCAGCTCACCTAATCAGAATGAGCAGTTCTTC. This chain joins TRBV18 and TRBJ2-1; D remains ambiguous. Between the trimmed V and J ends, which lost 3 bases and 7 bases, there was a span of 7 bases. This CDR3 comprises 12 residues. Germline V gene sequence: CDR1 KGHSH, CDR2 LQKENI.

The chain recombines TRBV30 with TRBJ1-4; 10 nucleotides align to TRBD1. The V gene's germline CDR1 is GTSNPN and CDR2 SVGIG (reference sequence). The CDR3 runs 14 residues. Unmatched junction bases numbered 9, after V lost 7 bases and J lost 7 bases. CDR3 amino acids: CASRQGASSEKLFF. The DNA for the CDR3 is TGTGCCTCGAGACAGGGGGCGAGTAGTGAAAAACTGTTTTTT.

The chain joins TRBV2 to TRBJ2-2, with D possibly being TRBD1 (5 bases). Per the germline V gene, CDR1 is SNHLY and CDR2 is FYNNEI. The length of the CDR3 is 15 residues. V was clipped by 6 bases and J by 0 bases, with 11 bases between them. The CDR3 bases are TGTGCCAGCAGAAAGGACACCTCGAACACCGGGGAGCTGTTTTTT. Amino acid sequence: CASRKDTSNTGELFF. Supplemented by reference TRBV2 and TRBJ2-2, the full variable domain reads EPEVTQTPSHQVTQMGQEVILRCVPISNHLYFYWYRQILGQKVEFLVSFYNNEISEKSEIFDDQFSVERPDGSNFTLKIRSTKLEDSAMYFCASRKDTSNTGELFFGEGSRLTVL.

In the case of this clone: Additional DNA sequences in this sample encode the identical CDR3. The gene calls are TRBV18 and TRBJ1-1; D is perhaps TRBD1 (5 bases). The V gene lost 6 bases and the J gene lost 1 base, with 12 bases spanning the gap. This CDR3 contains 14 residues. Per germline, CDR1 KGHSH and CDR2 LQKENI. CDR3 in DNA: TGTGCCAGCTCGCCCGGGACGGGGAACACTGAAGCTTTCTTT. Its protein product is CASSPGTGNTEAFF.

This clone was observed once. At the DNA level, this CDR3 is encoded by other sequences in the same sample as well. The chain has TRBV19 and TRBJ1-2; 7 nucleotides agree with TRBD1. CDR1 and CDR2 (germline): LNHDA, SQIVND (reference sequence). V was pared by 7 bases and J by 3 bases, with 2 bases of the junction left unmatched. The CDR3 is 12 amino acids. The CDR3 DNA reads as TGTGCCAGTAAAACAGGGGACTATGGCTACACCTTC. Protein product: CASKTGDYGYTF. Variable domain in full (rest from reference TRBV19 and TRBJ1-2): DGGITQSPKYLFRKEGQNVTLSCEQNLNHDAMYWYRQDPGQGLRLIYYSQIVNDFQKGDIAEGYSVSREKKESFPLTVTSAQKNPTAFYLCASKTGDYGYTFGSGTRLTVV.

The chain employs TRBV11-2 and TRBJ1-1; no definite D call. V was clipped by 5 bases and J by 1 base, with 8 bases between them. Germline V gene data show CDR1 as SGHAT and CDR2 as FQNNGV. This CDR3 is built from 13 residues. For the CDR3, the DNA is TGTGCCAGCAGCGGACGGCCGAACACTGAAGCTTTCTTT. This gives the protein CASSGRPNTEAFF. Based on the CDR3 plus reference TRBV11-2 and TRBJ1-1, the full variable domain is EAGVAQSPRYKIIEKRQSVAFWCNPISGHATLYWYQQILGQGPKLLIQFQNNGVVDDSQLPKDRFSAERLKGVDSTLKIQPAKLEDSAVYLCASSGRPNTEAFFGQGTRLTVV.